A single sample is the source of the 16 T cell receptor beta chains below, sequenced in a study of cytomegalovirus exposure and HLA in healthy donors. A multiplex PCR was run with 60 Vbeta primers and 13 Jbeta primers. Produced via immunoSEQ multiplex PCR; TCRdb's table is partial and in-frame only. The sample records approximately 61,000 clones, around 78% being singletons. The sequencing input was PBMCs. These receptors all come from a man aged 18 to 29 in good health and CMV-seropositive.

This clone has ten or more counts. The chain couples TRBV6-1 to TRBJ1-6, with D tentatively TRBD1 (6 bases). Germline-derived CDR1 and CDR2 are MNHNS and SASEGT. V lost 8 bases and J 7 bases, leaving 15 bases between the germline ends. This CDR3 region has 14 residues. CDR3 in amino acids: CASRRDNENSPLHF. The CDR3 DNA follows: TGTGCCAGCCGTAGGGACAACGAAAATTCACCCCTCCACTTT.

The V and J genes are TRBV6-5 and TRBJ2-7; TRBD1 matches 7 bases. The CDR3 is 14 amino acids. In germline, CDR1 is MNHEY, CDR2 SVGAGI. The V and J ends lost 2 bases and 0 bases, in that order; junction bases with no gene match: 1. The CDR3 DNA is TGTGCCAGCAGTTACCAGGGGGACTCCTACGAGCAGTACTTC. Its protein is CASSYQGDSYEQYF.

The chain links TRBV6-5 to TRBJ1-1; D is undetermined. V lost 2 bases and J 5 bases, leaving 12 bases between the germline ends. CDR1 is MNHEY and CDR2 is SVGAGI in the germline V gene. This CDR3 contains 14 residues. The CDR3 DNA reads TGTGCCAGCAGTTACAACCACGGCGGAACTGAAGCTTTCTTT. Protein sequence: CASSYNHGGTEAFF.

This clone has a handful of counts. The J gene is TRBJ1-5, the V gene TRBV2; D is uncertain. Germline CDR1 SNHLY, CDR2 FYNNEI. Deletions cut 3 bases from V and 5 bases from J, with 8 bases between. This CDR3 is 13 amino acids long. CDR3 protein: CASSEGGDQPQHF. CDR3 nucleotide sequence: TGTGCCAGCAGTGAGGGCGGGGATCAGCCCCAGCATTTT.

The chain is built from TRBV10-2 and TRBJ2-5; TRBD1 might be the D (5 bases). Trimming removed 4 bases from V and 5 bases from J, with 11 bases in between. This CDR3 contains 13 residues. CDR1 is WSHSY, CDR2 SAAADI, per germline. The CDR3 DNA is TGCGCCAGCAGTGGCCAGGGCCATGAGACCCAGTACTTC. Translating gives CASSGQGHETQYF.

V is TRBV7-2 and J is TRBJ1-1; D remains unclear. The CDR3 is 13 amino acids. Looked up from germline, CDR1 is SGHTA and CDR2 is FQGNSA. Trimming cost V 1 base and J 5 bases, with 8 bases left between them. This CDR3 is CASSLEHLTEAFF. The CDR3, as DNA: TGTGCCAGCAGCTTAGAGCACTTAACTGAAGCTTTCTTT.

The chain combines TRBV2 with TRBJ2-2; D gene uncertain. V was pared by 4 bases and J by 1 base, with 4 bases between. This CDR3 is built from 13 residues. Germline V gives CDR1 SNHLY, CDR2 FYNNEI. The CDR3 DNA is TGTGCCAGCAGTGGGCAGAACACCGGGGAGCTGTTTTTT. It encodes CASSGQNTGELFF.

The chain couples TRBV7-3 to TRBJ1-5; no clear D. V was cut by 5 bases and J by 6 bases, with 11 bases left in between. CDR1 is SGHTA and CDR2 is FQGTGA in the germline V gene. This CDR3 is 13 amino acids long. CDR3 loop: CASSPTSGQPQHF. The CDR3 DNA reads TGTGCCAGCAGCCCGACAAGTGGTCAGCCCCAGCATTTT.

The chain is built from TRBV7-9 and TRBJ2-7, with 9 bases that match TRBD1. Germline trimming cut 2 bases from V and 4 bases from J; bases unmatched to any gene: 6. This CDR3 has 15 residues. The germline V gene encodes CDR1 SEHNR and CDR2 FQNEAQ (reference sequence). This CDR3 is CASSLMGQGVYEQYF. The CDR3 bases are TGTGCCAGCAGCTTAATGGGACAGGGAGTGTACGAGCAGTACTTC.

This chain uses TRBV13 with TRBJ2-1; TRBD2 is a possible D gene (5 bases). The CDR3 runs 13 residues. The ends were cut back, 5 bases at V and 6 bases at J, with 11 bases in the middle. CDR1 is PRHDT and CDR2 is FYEKMQ in the germline V gene (reference sequence). The CDR3 DNA follows: TGTGCCAGCAGCCCGGGAATGCGCAATGAGCAGTTCTTC. This translates into CASSPGMRNEQFF.

V gene TRBV6-1 combines with J gene TRBJ2-3; 10 positions match TRBD1. The CDR3 loop spans 15 amino acids. Trimming cost V 5 bases and J 0 bases; bases outside gene matches: 2. Germline loops: CDR1 MNHNS, CDR2 SASEGT. CDR3: CASSSGQGSTDTQYF. The DNA of the CDR3 is TGTGCCAGCAGTTCGGGACAGGGGAGCACAGATACGCAGTATTTT.

V is TRBV16 and J is TRBJ1-2; 8 positions agree with TRBD1. V lost 2 bases, J lost 4 bases, and 3 bases stayed unmatched. The germline V gene has CDR1 KGHSY and CDR2 FQNENV. The CDR3 consists of 14 residues. CDR3: CASSQRQGPYGYTF. As DNA, the CDR3 is TGTGCCAGCAGCCAACGACAGGGGCCCTATGGCTACACCTTC.

The chain uses TRBV30 and TRBJ2-7; D possibly corresponds to TRBD1 (5 bases). V was trimmed by 2 bases and J by 2 bases, leaving 10 bases between them. The germline gives CDR1 GTSNPN, CDR2 SVGIG (reference sequence). The CDR3 is 13 residues long. The CDR3 here is CAWSPQGPYEQYF. For the CDR3, the DNA is TGTGCCTGGAGTCCCCAGGGCCCCTACGAGCAGTACTTC.

The chain employs TRBV27 and TRBJ1-1, with D possibly being TRBD1 (5 bases). The CDR3 consists of 13 residues. Germline V CDR1 and CDR2: MNHEY, SMNVEV (reference sequence). V was pared by 3 bases and J by 5 bases, with 10 bases between. The DNA of the CDR3 is TGTGCCAGCAGTTTTACCCCAGGGACTGAAGCTTTCTTT. Its translation is CASSFTPGTEAFF.

The count of this clone is one. The V and J genes are TRBV6-1 and TRBJ2-7; 7 nucleotides match TRBD2. CDR3 length equals 14 residues. The V gene's germline CDR1 is MNHNS and CDR2 SASEGT. The V segment lost 7 bases and the J segment 3 bases; nucleotides outside the gene matches: 9. The CDR3 region is CASTWEGWSYEQYF. In DNA form, the CDR3 reads TGTGCCAGCACTTGGGAGGGGTGGAGCTACGAGCAGTACTTC.

The gene calls are TRBV28 and TRBJ1-6; a weak D match, TRBD1 (6 bases). This CDR3 comprises 15 residues. The ends were cut back, 8 bases at V and 4 bases at J, with 15 bases in the middle. From germline, CDR1 is MDHEN and CDR2 SYDVKM. The DNA of the CDR3 is TGTGCCAGCGCTCAACAGGGATGGTATAATTCACCCCTCCACTTT. It encodes CASAQQGWYNSPLHF. The full variable domain, completed using reference TRBV28 and TRBJ1-6, is DVKVTQSSRYLVKRTGEKVFLECVQDMDHENMFWYRQDPGLGLRLIYFSYDVKMKEKGDIPEGYSVSREKKERFSLILESASTNQTSMYLCASAQQGWYNSPLHFGNGTRLTVT.